The 10 T cell receptor beta chains below all came from one sample that was sequenced in a study of shared clonotypes between healthy human individuals (TCRdb year 2020). The library was obtained by the immunoSEQ multiplex PCR assay. As stored in TCRdb, this immuneACCESS dataset retains in-frame rearrangements with V and J assigned. A fraction of the clones does not appear; measured against another copy, unresolved V genes explain less than half of the discrepancy, and the remainder lacks a known reason. The sample has roughly 2,500,000 clones on record, under 95% of them singletons. The ten most abundant clones make up 0.36% of the sample. Sequencing used naive CD4+ T cells from PBMCs. The cell subset or site label here, explained by the study, means: CD45RA+ positively selected. Every receptor here comes from a man younger than 35 in good health. Some clones in this sample may be carry-over from other donors' samples.

The chain joins TRBV2 to TRBJ2-5; possibly TRBD1 or TRBD2 for D (5 bases each). The CDR3 spans 16 residues. Trimming took 4 bases from V and 4 from J, leaving 19 bases between them. Germline CDR1 reads SNHLY; CDR2 reads FYNNEI. As DNA, the CDR3 is TGTGCCAGCAGTGTCTTGGGGCCGAGGGTGGGAGAGACCCAGTACTTC. This encodes CASSVLGPRVGETQYF.

The CDR3 coding sequence is TGTGCCAGCTCACCATTCACCTTGACGGACTTACTGGAGACCCAGTACTTC. Encoded protein: CASSPFTLTDLLETQYF. The chain employs TRBV18 and TRBJ2-5, with D possibly TRBD2 on 5 matching bases. The V gene's germline CDR1 is KGHSH and CDR2 LQKENI. V dropped 2 bases and J dropped 5 bases, with 21 bases sitting between them. The CDR3 length is 17 residues.

The chain employs TRBV7-9 and TRBJ2-3, with TRBD1 matching 8 bases. This CDR3 comprises 13 residues. V gave up 5 bases and J gave up 4 bases; unmatched junction bases: 2. Germline V CDR1 and CDR2: SEHNR, FQNEAQ (reference sequence). In DNA form, the CDR3 reads TGTGCCAGCAGCGCGACAGGGGCAGATACGCAGTATTTT. This codes for CASSATGADTQYF.

Concerning this clone itself: The identical CDR3 is also encoded by other nucleotide sequences in the sample. The V gene is TRBV19, the J gene TRBJ2-7, with D maybe TRBD1 (6 bases). The CDR3 consists of 14 residues. V was clipped by 3 bases and J by 1 base, with 10 bases between them. Germline values: CDR1 LNHDA, CDR2 SQIVND (reference sequence). CDR3 nucleotide sequence: TGTGCCAGTAGTATTGGGGGCGGATCCTACGAGCAGTACTTC. It yields the protein CASSIGGGSYEQYF.

V is TRBV10-3 and J is TRBJ1-3; D gene ambiguous. The germline V gene has CDR1 ENHRY and CDR2 SYGVKD. V lost 0 bases, J lost 0 bases, and 6 bases lay in between. This CDR3 is built from 15 residues. CDR3 region: CAISESTISGNTIYF. The CDR3 bases are TGTGCCATCAGTGAGTCTACCATCTCTGGAAACACCATATATTTT.

The rearrangement joins TRBV2 to TRBJ1-4; D is ambiguous. The CDR3 spans 14 residues. V lost 3 bases and J lost 8, with 13 bases in between. Germline V gives CDR1 SNHLY, CDR2 FYNNEI. The CDR3 loop reads CASSEGFSGEKLFF. The CDR3 nucleotides read TGTGCCAGCAGTGAGGGCTTTTCGGGAGAAAAACTGTTTTTT. The whole variable domain, remainder taken from reference TRBV2 and TRBJ1-4, is EPEVTQTPSHQVTQMGQEVILRCVPISNHLYFYWYRQILGQKVEFLVSFYNNEISEKSEIFDDQFSVERPDGSNFTLKIRSTKLEDSAMYFCASSEGFSGEKLFFGSGTQLSVL.

The chain has TRBV23-1 and TRBJ2-3; 7 nucleotides line up with TRBD1. TRBV23-1 is an open reading frame, and its role is uncertain. The CDR3 extends over 16 amino acids. With 0 bases clipped from V and 3 bases from J, the junction kept 6 bases outside the gene matches. The CDR3 DNA follows: TGCGCCAGCAGTCAATCAGACAGGGACGGGACAGATACGCAGTATTTT. This gives the protein CASSQSDRDGTDTQYF.

This clone was seen a single time. This chain connects TRBV7-6 to TRBJ1-5; 10 bases fit TRBD1. V was pared by 5 bases and J by 3 bases, with 13 bases of the junction left unmatched. CDR1 and CDR2 (germline): SGHVS, FNYEAQ. The CDR3 is 18 amino acids. The CDR3 loop is CASSRDLRDRGDNQPQHF. The CDR3 DNA follows: TGTGCCAGCAGCAGAGACCTCCGGGACAGGGGAGACAATCAGCCCCAGCATTTT.

This chain joins TRBV6-5 and TRBJ1-5; no definite D call. The V gene's germline CDR1 is MNHEY and CDR2 SVGAGI. This CDR3 has 12 amino acids. Trimming pared 5 bases from V and 9 bases from J, leaving 11 bases between. CDR3 in amino acids: CASSIRVRPQHF. CDR3 DNA sequence: TGTGCCAGCAGTATTCGGGTTAGGCCCCAGCATTTT.

The J gene is TRBJ2-5, the V gene TRBV7-9, with 7 bases aligning to TRBD1. The CDR3 extends over 13 amino acids. CDR1 is SEHNR and CDR2 is FQNEAQ in the germline V gene (reference sequence). Losses at the gene ends were 7 bases for V and 4 bases for J; bases not matched to a gene: 6. CDR3 region: CASNRGLGETQYF. CDR3 DNA: TGTGCCAGCAACAGGGGATTGGGAGAGACCCAGTACTTC.